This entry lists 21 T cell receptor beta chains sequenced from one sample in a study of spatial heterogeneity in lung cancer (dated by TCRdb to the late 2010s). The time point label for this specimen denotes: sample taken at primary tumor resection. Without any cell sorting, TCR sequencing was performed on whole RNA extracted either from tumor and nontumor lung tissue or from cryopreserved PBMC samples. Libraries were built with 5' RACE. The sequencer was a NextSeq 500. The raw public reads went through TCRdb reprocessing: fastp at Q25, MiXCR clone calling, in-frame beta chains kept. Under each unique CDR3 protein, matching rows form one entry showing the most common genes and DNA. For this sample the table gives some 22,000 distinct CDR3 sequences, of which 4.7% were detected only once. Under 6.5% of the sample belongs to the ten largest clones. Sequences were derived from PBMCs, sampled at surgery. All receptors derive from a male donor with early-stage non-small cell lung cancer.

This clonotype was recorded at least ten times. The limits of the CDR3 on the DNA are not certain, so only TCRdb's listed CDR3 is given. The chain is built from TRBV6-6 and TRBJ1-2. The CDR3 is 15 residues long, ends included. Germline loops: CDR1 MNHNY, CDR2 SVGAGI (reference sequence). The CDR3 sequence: CASSTSARLVFGYTF.

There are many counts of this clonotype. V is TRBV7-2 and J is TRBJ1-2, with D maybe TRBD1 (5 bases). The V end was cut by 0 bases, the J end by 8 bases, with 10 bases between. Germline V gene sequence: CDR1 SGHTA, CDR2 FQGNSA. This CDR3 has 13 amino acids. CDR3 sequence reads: CASSLAGHGGYTF. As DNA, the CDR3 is TGTGCCAGCAGCTTAGCCGGACACGGCGGCTACACCTTC.

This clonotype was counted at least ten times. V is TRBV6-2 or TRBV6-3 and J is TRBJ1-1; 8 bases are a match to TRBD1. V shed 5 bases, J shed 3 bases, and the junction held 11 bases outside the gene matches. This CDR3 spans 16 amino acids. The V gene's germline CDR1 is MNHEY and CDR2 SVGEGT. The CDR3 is CASSPLPRTGHTEAFF. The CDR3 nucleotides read TGTGCCAGCAGTCCTTTACCAAGGACAGGGCACACTGAAGCTTTCTTT.

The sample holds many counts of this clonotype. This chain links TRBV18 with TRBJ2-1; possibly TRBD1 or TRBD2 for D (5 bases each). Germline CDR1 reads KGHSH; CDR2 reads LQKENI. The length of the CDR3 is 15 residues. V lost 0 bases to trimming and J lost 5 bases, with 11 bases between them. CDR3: CASSPPSGSDNEQFF. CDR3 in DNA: TGTGCCAGCTCACCACCGTCAGGGAGCGACAATGAGCAGTTCTTC. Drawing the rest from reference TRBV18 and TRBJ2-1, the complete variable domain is NAGVMQNPRHLVRRRGQEARLRCSPMKGHSHVYWYRQLPEEGLKFMVYLQKENIIDESGMPKERFSAEFPKEGPSILRIQQVVRGDSAAYFCASSPPSGSDNEQFFGPGTRLTVL.

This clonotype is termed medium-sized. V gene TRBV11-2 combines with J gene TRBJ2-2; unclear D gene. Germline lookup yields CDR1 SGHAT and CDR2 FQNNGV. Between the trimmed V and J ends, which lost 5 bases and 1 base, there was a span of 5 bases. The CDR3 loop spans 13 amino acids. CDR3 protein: CASSQLNTGELFF. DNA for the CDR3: TGTGCCAGCAGCCAGCTGAACACCGGGGAGCTGTTTTTT.

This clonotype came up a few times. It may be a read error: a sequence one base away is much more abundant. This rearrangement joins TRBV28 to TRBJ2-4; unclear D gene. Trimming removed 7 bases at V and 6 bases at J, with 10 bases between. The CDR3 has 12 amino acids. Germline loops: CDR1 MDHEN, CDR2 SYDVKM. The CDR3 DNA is TGTGCCAGCACCTCGGGCACAAACATTCAGTACTTC. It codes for CASTSGTNIQYF.

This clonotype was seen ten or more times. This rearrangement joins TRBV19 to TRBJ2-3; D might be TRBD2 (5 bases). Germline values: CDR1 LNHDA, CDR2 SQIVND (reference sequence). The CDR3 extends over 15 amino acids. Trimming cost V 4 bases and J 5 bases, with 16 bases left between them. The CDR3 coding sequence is TGTGCCAGTAGTACTCCCGCGGGCTCGGTAGATACGCAGTATTTT. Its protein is CASSTPAGSVDTQYF. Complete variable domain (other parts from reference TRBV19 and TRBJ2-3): DGGITQSPKYLFRKEGQNVTLSCEQNLNHDAMYWYRQDPGQGLRLIYYSQIVNDFQKGDIAEGYSVSREKKESFPLTVTSAQKNPTAFYLCASSTPAGSVDTQYFGPGTRLTVL.

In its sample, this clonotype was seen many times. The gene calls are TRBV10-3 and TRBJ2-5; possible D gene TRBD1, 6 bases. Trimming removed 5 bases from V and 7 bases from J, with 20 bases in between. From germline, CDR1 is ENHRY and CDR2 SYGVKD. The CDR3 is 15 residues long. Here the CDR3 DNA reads TGTGCCATCAGTCCTCTCCCGACAGGATCGGGGACCCAGTACTTC. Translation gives CAISPLPTGSGTQYF.

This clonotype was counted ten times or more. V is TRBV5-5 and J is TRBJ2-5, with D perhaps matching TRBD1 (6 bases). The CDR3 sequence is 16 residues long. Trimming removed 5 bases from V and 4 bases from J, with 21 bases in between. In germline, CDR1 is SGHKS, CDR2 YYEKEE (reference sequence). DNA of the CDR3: TGTGCCAGCAGTTTCTTCGGGACACCGTTTCCAGAGACCCAGTACTTC. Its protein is CASSFFGTPFPETQYF.

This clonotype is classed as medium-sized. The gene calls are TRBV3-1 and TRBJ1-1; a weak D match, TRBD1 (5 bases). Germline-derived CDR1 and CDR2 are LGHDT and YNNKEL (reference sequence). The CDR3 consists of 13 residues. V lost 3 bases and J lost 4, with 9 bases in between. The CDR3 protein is CASSHQGGTEAFF. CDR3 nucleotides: TGTGCCAGCAGCCATCAGGGTGGCACTGAAGCTTTCTTT.

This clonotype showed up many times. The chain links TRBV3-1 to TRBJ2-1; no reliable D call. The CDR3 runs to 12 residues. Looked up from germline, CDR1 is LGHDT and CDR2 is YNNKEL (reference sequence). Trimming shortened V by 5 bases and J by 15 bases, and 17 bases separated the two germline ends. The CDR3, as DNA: TGTGCCAGCAGCGAAGGCGCGGTCCGGCCGTTCTTC. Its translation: CASSEGAVRPFF.

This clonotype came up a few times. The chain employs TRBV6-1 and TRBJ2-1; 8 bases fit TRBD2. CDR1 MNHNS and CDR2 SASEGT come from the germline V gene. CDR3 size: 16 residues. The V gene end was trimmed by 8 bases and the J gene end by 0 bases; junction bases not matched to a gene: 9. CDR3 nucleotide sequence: TGTGCCAGCCGAGTAGCGGGGACCAGCTCCTACAATGAGCAGTTCTTC. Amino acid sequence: CASRVAGTSSYNEQFF.

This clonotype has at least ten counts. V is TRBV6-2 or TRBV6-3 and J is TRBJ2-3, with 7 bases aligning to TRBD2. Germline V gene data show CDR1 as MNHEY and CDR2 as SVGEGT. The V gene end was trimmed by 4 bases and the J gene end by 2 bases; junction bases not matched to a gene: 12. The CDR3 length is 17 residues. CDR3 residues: CASSFRLQRGTTDTQYF. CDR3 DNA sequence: TGTGCCAGCAGTTTCCGACTTCAGCGGGGAACCACAGATACGCAGTATTTT.

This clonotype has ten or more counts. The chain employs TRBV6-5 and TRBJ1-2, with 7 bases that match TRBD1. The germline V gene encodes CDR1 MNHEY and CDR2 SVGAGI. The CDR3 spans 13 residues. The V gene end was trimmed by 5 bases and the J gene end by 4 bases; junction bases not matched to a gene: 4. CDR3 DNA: TGTGCCAGCAGTGCAAACAGGGGCTATGGCTACACCTTC. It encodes CASSANRGYGYTF.

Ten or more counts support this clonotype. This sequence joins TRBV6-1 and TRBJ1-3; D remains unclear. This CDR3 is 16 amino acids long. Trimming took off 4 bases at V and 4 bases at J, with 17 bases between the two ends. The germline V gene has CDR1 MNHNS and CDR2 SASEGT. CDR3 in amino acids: CASSAMDPKSGNTIYF. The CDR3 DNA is TGTGCCAGCAGTGCGATGGACCCCAAGTCCGGAAACACCATATATTTT.

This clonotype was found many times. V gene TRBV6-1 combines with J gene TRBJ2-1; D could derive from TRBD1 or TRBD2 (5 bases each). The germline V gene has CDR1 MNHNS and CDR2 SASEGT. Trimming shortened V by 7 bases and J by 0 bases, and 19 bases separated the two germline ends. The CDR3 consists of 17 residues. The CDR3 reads CASIGTGHPSSYNEQFF. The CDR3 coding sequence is TGTGCCAGCATAGGGACGGGCCACCCCAGCTCCTACAATGAGCAGTTCTTC.

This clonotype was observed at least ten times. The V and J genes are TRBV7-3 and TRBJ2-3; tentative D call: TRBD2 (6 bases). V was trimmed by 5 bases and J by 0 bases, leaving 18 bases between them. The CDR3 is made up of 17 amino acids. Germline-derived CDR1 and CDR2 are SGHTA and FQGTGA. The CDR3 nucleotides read TGTGCCAGCAGCCCAAACGGGAGAGGGGTGAGCACAGATACGCAGTATTTT. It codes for CASSPNGRGVSTDTQYF.

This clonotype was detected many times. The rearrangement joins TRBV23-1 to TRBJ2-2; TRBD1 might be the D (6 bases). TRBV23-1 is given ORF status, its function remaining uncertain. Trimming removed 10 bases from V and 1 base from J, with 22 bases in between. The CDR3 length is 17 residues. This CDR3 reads CATTTLQIQGNTGELFF. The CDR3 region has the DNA TGCGCCACCACAACACTCCAAATACAGGGGAACACCGGGGAGCTGTTTTTT.

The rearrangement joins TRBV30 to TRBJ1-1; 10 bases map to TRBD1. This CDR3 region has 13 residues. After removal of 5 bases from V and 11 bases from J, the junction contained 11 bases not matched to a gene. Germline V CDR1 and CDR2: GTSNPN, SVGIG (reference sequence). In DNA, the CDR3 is TGTGCCTGGGGCCGGACAGGGGGGACGGATGCTTTCTTT. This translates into CAWGRTGGTDAFF.

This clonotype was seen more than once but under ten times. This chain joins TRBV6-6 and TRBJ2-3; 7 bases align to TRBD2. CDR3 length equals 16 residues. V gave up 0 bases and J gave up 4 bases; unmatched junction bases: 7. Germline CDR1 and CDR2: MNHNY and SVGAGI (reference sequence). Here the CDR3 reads CASSYSGAGDPDTQYF. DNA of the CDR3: TGTGCCAGCAGTTACTCCGGGGCGGGGGATCCAGATACGCAGTATTTT.

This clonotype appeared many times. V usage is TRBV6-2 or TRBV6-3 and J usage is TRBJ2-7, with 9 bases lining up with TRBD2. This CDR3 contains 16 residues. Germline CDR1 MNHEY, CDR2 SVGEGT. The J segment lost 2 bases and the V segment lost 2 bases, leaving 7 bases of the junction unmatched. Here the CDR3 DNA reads TGTGCCAGCAGTTACCACAGCGGGGGGACCACCTACGAGCAGTACTTC. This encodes CASSYHSGGTTYEQYF.